The 9 T cell receptor beta chains below come from one sample, sequenced in a study of shared clonotypes between healthy human individuals. Assay used: immunoSEQ multiplex PCR; TCRdb lists only in-frame clones, some missing. The table lists millions of clones, approximately 90% of them singletons. The sequenced material came from naive CD4+ T cells sorted from blood. Sample subset: CD45RA+ positively selected. These receptors all come from a man aged 18 to 29 in good health.

On this clone itself: The sample has other DNA sequences that encode this CDR3 too. This chain links TRBV7-2 with TRBJ2-3, with D perhaps TRBD1 or TRBD2 (7 bases each). V dropped 5 bases and J dropped 6 bases, with 9 bases sitting between them. The CDR3 contains 12 residues. Germline-derived CDR1 and CDR2 are SGHTA and FQGNSA. The CDR3 DNA is TGTGCCAGCAGCCAGGGGGGGGATACGCAGTATTTT. It translates to CASSQGGDTQYF.

This clone has just one count. Distinct nucleotide sequences in the sample also encode this CDR3. CDR3 amino acids: CASKGSSYNEQFF. The CDR3 nucleotides are TGTGCCAGCAAAGGCAGCTCCTACAATGAGCAGTTCTTC. This sequence joins TRBV6-5 and TRBJ2-1; D not certain. The CDR3 runs to 13 residues. The germline V gene encodes CDR1 MNHEY and CDR2 SVGAGI. V dropped 7 bases and J dropped 0 bases, with 7 bases sitting between them.

The chain joins TRBV15 to TRBJ2-7; 9 positions agree with TRBD2. Looked up from germline, CDR1 is LNHNV and CDR2 is YYDKDF (reference sequence). V was pared by 4 bases and J by 4 bases, with 14 bases of the junction left unmatched. This CDR3 comprises 17 residues. The CDR3 DNA is TGTGCCACCAGCAAATCAAAAAGCGGGGGGCTTCGATACGAGCAGTACTTC. This gives the protein CATSKSKSGGLRYEQYF.

The rearrangement uses TRBV19 and TRBJ1-4; TRBD1 agrees at 9 bases. Germline V gene lookup returns CDR1 LNHDA and CDR2 SQIVND (reference sequence). The CDR3 has 16 amino acids. After removal of 9 bases from V and 1 base from J, the junction contained 9 bases not matched to a gene. CDR3 residues: CASAEGQGLTNEKLFF. CDR3 nucleotides: TGTGCCAGCGCCGAGGGACAGGGATTAACTAATGAAAAACTGTTTTTT. The full variable domain, in which reference TRBV19 and TRBJ1-4 provide the parts outside the CDR3, is DGGITQSPKYLFRKEGQNVTLSCEQNLNHDAMYWYRQDPGQGLRLIYYSQIVNDFQKGDIAEGYSVSREKKESFPLTVTSAQKNPTAFYLCASAEGQGLTNEKLFFGSGTQLSVL.

The chain uses TRBV5-6 and TRBJ1-6; 7 positions match TRBD1. Germline CDR1 and CDR2: SGHDT and YYEEEE. V gave up 4 bases and J gave up 7 bases; unmatched junction bases: 5. The CDR3 runs 14 residues. The CDR3 DNA reads TGTGCCAGCAGCCCCAGGGGGATGAATTCACCCCTCCACTTT. Protein sequence: CASSPRGMNSPLHF.

V usage is TRBV15 and J usage is TRBJ2-6; D unresolved. The germline gives CDR1 LNHNV, CDR2 YYDKDF (reference sequence). V lost 4 bases, J lost 0 bases, and 7 bases lay in between. The CDR3 sequence is 15 residues long. The CDR3 bases are TGTGCCACCAGCAAGCCATACTCTGGGGCCAACGTCCTGACTTTC. Translation gives CATSKPYSGANVLTF.

The chain carries TRBV6-1 and TRBJ1-3; D unresolved. Germline CDR1 and CDR2: MNHNS and SASEGT. The CDR3 sequence is 14 residues long. The germline V and J ends were trimmed by 4 bases and 1 base, with 8 bases remaining between them. For the CDR3, the DNA is TGTGCCAGCAGTGCCTGGGGTTCTGGAAACACCATATATTTT. It yields the protein CASSAWGSGNTIYF.

The chain links TRBV18 to TRBJ1-1; possibly TRBD1 for D (5 bases). The CDR3 has 13 residues. With 3 bases removed from V and 8 bases from J, the gap between germline ends came to 13 bases. CDR1 is KGHSH and CDR2 is LQKENI in the germline V gene. The CDR3 region is CASSPKGEGEAFF. The CDR3 DNA reads as TGTGCCAGCTCACCGAAAGGGGAGGGAGAAGCTTTCTTT.

V is TRBV4-3 and J is TRBJ2-2; D perhaps matches TRBD1 (6 bases). The V gene lost 5 bases and the J gene lost 2 bases, with 12 bases spanning the gap. The CDR3 runs 15 residues. The germline V gene encodes CDR1 LGHNA and CDR2 YSLEER. CDR3 sequence reads: CASSSTDSNTGELFF. The CDR3 nucleotides are TGCGCCAGCAGCTCAACGGACAGTAACACCGGGGAGCTGTTTTTT.